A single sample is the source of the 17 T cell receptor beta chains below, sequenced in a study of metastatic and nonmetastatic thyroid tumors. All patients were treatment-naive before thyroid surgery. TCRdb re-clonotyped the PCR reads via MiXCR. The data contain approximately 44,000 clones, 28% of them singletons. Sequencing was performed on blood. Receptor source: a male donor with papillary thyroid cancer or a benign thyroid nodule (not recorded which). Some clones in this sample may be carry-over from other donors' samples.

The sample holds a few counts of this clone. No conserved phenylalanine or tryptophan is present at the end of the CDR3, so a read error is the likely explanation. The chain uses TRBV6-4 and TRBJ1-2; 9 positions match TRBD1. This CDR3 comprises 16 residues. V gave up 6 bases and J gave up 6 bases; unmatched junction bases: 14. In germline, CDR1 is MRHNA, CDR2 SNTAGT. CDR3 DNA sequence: TGTGCCAGCAGGCCCACCTACAGGGGGCGACAGGATGGCTACACCATC. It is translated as CASRPTYRGRQDGYTI.

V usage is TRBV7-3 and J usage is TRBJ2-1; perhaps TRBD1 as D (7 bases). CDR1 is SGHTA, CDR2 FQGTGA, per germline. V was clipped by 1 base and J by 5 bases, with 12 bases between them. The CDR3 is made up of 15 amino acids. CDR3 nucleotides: TGTGCCAGCAGCTTAAGGCAGGGGGGACACAATGAGCAGTTCTTC. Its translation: CASSLRQGGHNEQFF.

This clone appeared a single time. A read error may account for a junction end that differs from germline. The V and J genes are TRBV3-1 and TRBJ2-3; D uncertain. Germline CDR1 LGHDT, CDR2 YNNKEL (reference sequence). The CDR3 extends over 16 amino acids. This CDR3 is CATSPEALRRTDTQYF. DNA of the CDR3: TGTGCCACCAGCCCCGAGGCCCTTCGCCGCACAGATACGCAGTATTTT.

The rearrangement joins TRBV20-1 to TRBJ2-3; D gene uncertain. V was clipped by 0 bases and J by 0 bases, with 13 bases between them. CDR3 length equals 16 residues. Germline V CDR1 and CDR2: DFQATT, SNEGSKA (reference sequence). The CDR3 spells CSARDLMRPSTDTQYF. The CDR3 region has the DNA TGCAGTGCTAGAGATCTTATGCGGCCTAGCACAGATACGCAGTATTTT.

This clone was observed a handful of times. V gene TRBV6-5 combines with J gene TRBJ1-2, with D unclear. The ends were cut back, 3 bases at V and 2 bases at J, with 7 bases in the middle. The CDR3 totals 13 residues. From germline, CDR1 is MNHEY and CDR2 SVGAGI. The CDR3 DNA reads TGTGCCAGCAGTTATGTCGGGAACTATGGCTACACCTTC. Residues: CASSYVGNYGYTF.

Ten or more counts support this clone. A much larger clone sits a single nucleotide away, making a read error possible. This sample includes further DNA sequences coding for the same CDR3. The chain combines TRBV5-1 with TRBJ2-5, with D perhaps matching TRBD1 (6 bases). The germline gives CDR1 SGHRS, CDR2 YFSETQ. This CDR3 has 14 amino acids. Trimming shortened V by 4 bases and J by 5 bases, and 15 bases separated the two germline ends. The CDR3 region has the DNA TGCGCCAGCAGCATCGACAGGTTTTTGGAGACCCAGTACTTC. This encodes CASSIDRFLETQYF.

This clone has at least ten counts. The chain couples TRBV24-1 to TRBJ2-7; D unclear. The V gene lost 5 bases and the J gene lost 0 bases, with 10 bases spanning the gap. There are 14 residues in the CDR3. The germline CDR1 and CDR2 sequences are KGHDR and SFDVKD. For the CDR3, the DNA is TGTGCCACCAGTGGGTCAGAGAGCTCCTACGAGCAGTACTTC. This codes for CATSGSESSYEQYF.

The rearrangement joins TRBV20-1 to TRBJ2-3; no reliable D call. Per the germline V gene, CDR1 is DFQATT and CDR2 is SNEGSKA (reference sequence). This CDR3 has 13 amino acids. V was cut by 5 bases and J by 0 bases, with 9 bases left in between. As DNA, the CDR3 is TGCAGTGCTGTACAATTTAGCACAGATACGCAGTATTTT. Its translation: CSAVQFSTDTQYF.

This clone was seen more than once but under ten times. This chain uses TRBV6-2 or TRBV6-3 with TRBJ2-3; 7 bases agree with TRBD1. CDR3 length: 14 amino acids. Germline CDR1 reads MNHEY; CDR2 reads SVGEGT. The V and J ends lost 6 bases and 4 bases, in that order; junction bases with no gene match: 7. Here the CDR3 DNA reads TGTGCCAGCAGCACGTTGACAGGGTCAGATACGCAGTATTTT. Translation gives CASSTLTGSDTQYF.

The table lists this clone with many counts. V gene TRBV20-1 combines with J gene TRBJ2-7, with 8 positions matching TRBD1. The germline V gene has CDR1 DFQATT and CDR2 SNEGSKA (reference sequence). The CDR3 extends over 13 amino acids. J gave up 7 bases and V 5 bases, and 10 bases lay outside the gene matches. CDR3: CSAPRQGPKEQYF. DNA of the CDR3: TGCAGTGCTCCTCGACAGGGGCCAAAGGAGCAGTACTTC.

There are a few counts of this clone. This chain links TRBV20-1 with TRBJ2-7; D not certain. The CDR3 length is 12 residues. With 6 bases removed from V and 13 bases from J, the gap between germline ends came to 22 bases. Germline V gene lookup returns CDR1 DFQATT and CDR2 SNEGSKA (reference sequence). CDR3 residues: CSARSGSYGHYF. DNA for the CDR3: TGCAGTGCCAGGTCCGGCTCCTACGGTCATTACTTC.

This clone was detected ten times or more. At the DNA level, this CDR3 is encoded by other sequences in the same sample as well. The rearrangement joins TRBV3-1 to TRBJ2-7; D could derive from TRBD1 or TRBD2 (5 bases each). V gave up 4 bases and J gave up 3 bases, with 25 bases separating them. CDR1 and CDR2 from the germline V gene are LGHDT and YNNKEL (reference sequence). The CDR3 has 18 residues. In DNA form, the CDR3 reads TGTGCCAGCAGCCTCGGGACGCTGGGGCCTGGCCTATTCTACGAGCAGTACTTC. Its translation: CASSLGTLGPGLFYEQYF.

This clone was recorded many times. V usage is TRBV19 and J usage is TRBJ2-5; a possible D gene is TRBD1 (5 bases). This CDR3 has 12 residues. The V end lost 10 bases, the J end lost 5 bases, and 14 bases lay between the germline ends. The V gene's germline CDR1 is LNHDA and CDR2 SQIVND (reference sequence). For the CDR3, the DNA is TGTGCCACTTCCCAGGGATGGGAGACCCAGTACTTC. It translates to CATSQGWETQYF.

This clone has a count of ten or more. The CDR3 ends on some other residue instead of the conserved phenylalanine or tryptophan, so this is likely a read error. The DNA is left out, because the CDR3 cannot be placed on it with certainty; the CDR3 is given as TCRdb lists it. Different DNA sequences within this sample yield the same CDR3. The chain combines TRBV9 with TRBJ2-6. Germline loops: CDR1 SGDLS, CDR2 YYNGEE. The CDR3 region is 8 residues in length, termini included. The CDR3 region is CASSIRTS.

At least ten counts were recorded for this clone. CDR3 sequence (DNA): TGTGCCAGCAGCCAAGTCGGGAATTCACCCCTCCACTTT. Translation gives CASSQVGNSPLHF. The rearrangement joins TRBV14 to TRBJ1-6, with D hard to call. The germline V and J ends were trimmed by 1 base and 7 bases, with 5 bases remaining between them. The CDR3 totals 13 residues. Per germline, CDR1 SGHDN and CDR2 FVKESK.

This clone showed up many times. The CDR3: CASSFGGSQETQYF. The CDR3 coding sequence is TGTGCCAGCAGCTTCGGGGGCTCCCAAGAGACCCAGTACTTC. The chain combines TRBV7-9 with TRBJ2-5; D is tentatively TRBD1 or TRBD2 (6 bases each). Trimming shortened V by 3 bases and J by 1 base, and 9 bases separated the two germline ends. The CDR3 consists of 14 residues. CDR1 SEHNR and CDR2 FQNEAQ come from the germline V gene (reference sequence).

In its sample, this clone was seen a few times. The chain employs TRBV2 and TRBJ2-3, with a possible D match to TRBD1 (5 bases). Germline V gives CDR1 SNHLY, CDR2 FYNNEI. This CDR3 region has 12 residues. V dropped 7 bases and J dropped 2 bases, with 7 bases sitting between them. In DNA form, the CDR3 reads TGTGCCAGCAAACAGGTCACAGATACGCAGTATTTT. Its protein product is CASKQVTDTQYF.